Listed below are T cell receptor beta chains from one sample, sequenced in a study of T-cell reconstitution after alpha-beta-depleted transplantation in children. TCRdb reprocessed the PCR reads via MiXCR and lists one record per CDR3 protein. The sample lists fewer than 550,000 distinct CDR3 sequences, 9.5% to 13% occurring once. Sequencing used PBMCs from the stem cell graft donor, obtained from the stem cell graft. These receptors were collected from a human donor who donated a stem cell graft to a child with acute myeloid leukemia. The CDR3 runs from the conserved cysteine through the conserved F or W. D genes are given only for firm matches. Size is omitted from some rows. Given values are once, few, many or a class for expanded clones.

d_gene: TRBD1; j_gene: TRBJ2-5; v_gene: TRBV5-6; abundance: many; CDR3nt: TGTGCCAGCAGCCAGGGACAGGGGGCGTCATTGGGGACCCAGTACTTC; CDR3aa: CASSQGQGASLGTQYF
d_gene: .; j_gene: TRBJ1-1; v_gene: TRBV9; abundance: .; CDR3nt: TGTGCCAGCAGCCCCAGACAGGCGTGGGACACTGAAGCTTTCTTT; CDR3aa: CASSPRQAWDTEAFF
d_gene: .; j_gene: TRBJ2-5; v_gene: TRBV5-1; abundance: few; CDR3nt: TGCGCCAGCAGCTCCGGTGTGGGCCCAGAGACCCAGTACTTC; CDR3aa: CASSSGVGPETQYF
d_gene: .; j_gene: TRBJ2-7; v_gene: TRBV14; abundance: many; CDR3nt: TGTGCCAGCAGCCAAGAATGGATAGGTTCCTACGAGCAGTACTTC; CDR3aa: CASSQEWIGSYEQYF
d_gene: .; j_gene: TRBJ2-6; v_gene: TRBV12-3/TRBV12-4; abundance: many; CDR3nt: TGTGCCAGCAGTCTGTTCAGACCTGGGGCCAACGTCCTGACTTTC; CDR3aa: CASSLFRPGANVLTF
d_gene: .; j_gene: TRBJ2-7; v_gene: TRBV5-6; abundance: many; CDR3nt: TGTGCCAGCAGCCAGGACCTCTACGAGCAGTACTTC; CDR3aa: CASSQDLYEQYF
d_gene: TRBD1; j_gene: TRBJ1-2; v_gene: TRBV20-1; abundance: .; CDR3nt: TGCAGTGCTATAACCGGGACAGGGAAAGGGGGTGGCTACACCTTC; CDR3aa: CSAITGTGKGGGYTF
d_gene: TRBD2; j_gene: TRBJ2-3; v_gene: TRBV7-9; abundance: many; CDR3nt: TGTGCCAGCAGCCAGACCCTAGCGGGGACCCGCACAGATACGCAGTATTTT; CDR3aa: CASSQTLAGTRTDTQYF
d_gene: .; j_gene: TRBJ2-1; v_gene: TRBV29-1; abundance: many; CDR3nt: TGCAGCGTTATGCCTAATAACAATGAGCAGTTCTTC; CDR3aa: CSVMPNNNEQFF
d_gene: .; j_gene: TRBJ1-2; v_gene: TRBV12-3/TRBV12-4; abundance: .; CDR3nt: TGTGCCAGCAGTCCAGACTGGGACGATGGCTACACCTTC; CDR3aa: CASSPDWDDGYTF
d_gene: TRBD1; j_gene: TRBJ1-1; v_gene: TRBV4-3; abundance: many; CDR3nt: TGCGCCAGCAGCCAAGGGGACAGGGGCACTGAAGCTTTCTTT; CDR3aa: CASSQGDRGTEAFF
d_gene: .; j_gene: TRBJ2-3; v_gene: TRBV4-2; abundance: many; CDR3nt: TGTGCCAGCAGCCAGGCTCGACTCCAAGGAACGCAGTATTTT; CDR3aa: CASSQARLQGTQYF
d_gene: .; j_gene: TRBJ2-2; v_gene: TRBV5-1; abundance: .; CDR3nt: TGCGCCAGCAGCTGGGGGATTACCGGGGAGCTGTTTTTT; CDR3aa: CASSWGITGELFF